The source of this T cell receptor beta chain is a study of blood T cells in healthy people across ages. Turning to the study itself: T cells yielded about one barcoded beta molecule per two cells through template switching.

V lost 2 bases and J lost 5; bases outside the gene matches: 6. This CDR3 comprises 16 residues. Whole-study findings and limits: Higher diversity and more naive CD4+ cells were features of long-lived donors, compared to aged donors.

Donors ranged from about 6 to 90 years old and were healthy Caucasians in Russia. The use of a sample-barcoded 5' primer and a J-beta primer mix characterized a second PCR of about 6 to 12 cycles. TCRdb ran MiXCR on the 5' RACE reads and lists one entry per CDR3 protein. The sample holds 1.5 million to 2 million distinct CDR3 sequences, 28% seen once. This clonotype has more than one count but fewer than ten. Its antigen is not identified. V usage is TRBV12-3 or TRBV12-4 and J usage is TRBJ2-3; 11 bases are shared with TRBD2. Sequencing used blood. The receptor was isolated from a woman between 25 and 40 years old in good health. The CDR3 DNA sequence: TGTGCCAGCAGTTTAAGTAGCGGGGGGGCGAAAGATACGCAGTATTTT. This sequence encodes CASSLSSGGAKDTQYF.